The present TCR beta chain was sequenced within a study of CD8 T cells in ankylosing spondylitis (dated by TCRdb to 2015 to 2018). Broadly, across the study: To find TCR variants linked to disease, the study profiled T cell receptor beta repertoires in ankylosing spondylitis patients and healthy donors. Peripheral blood was sampled, and synovial fluid was also collected from ankylosing spondylitis patients. In total, the full study cohort was made up of roughly 110 healthy donors and roughly 27 ankylosing spondylitis patients.

Sequencing instrument: Illumina HiSeq 2500. Quantitative 5'-RACE with molecular barcodes was used to prepare TCR beta libraries. Processing in the source paper ran as follows. A new computational method, built on a probabilistic model of VDJ rearrangement, was used to identify disease-linked TCR variants. TCRdb reprocessing: public reads trimmed at Q25 with fastp, clones called with MiXCR, in-frame beta chains kept. Here each entry gathers all rows of one CDR3 protein and keeps the most common genes and DNA. The V and J calls and clone size are TCRdb's, not the authors'. In this sample the table shows about 750,000 distinct CDR3 sequences, under 20% of which occur a single time. The ten most abundant clones make up around 19% of the sample. Many counts were recorded for this clonotype. The clone's antigen remains unknown. No qualities accompany the bases; no much larger clone lies one base away. The germline ends are 21 bases apart after V is trimmed by 2 bases and J by 0 bases. The germline V gene supplies CDR1 KGHDR and CDR2 SFDVKD. Reading from cysteine to phenylalanine, the CDR3 counts 19 amino acids. Only CDR3 DNA is held: 57 bases, read in frame from base 1.

Study-wide conclusions, independent of this receptor: Some motif variants were previously reported in synovial fluid and blood of reactive arthritis patients, suggesting common disease-initiation mechanisms. Blood from ankylosing spondylitis patients appeared to be characterized by a TCR beta motif composed of roughly 8 highly homologous amino acid variants. The disease-linked clones showed a CD8+ phenotype and occurred at relatively low frequencies in peripheral blood. According to the report, matched synovial fluid samples from ankylosing spondylitis patients were significantly enriched for the disease-linked clones.

The sequenced sample was blood, either unsorted or a sorted T cell fraction (not recorded which). Here the chain combines TRBV24-1 and TRBJ1-1; 6 matching bases give a weak D call of TRBD1. The sequence was collected from a male donor with ankylosing spondylitis. In nucleotides, the sequence is TGTGCCACCAGTGATTCGGGGGCCGGGAGTGGAGGACTGAACACTGAAGCTTTCTTT. Its product reads: CATSDSGAGSGGLNTEAFF.